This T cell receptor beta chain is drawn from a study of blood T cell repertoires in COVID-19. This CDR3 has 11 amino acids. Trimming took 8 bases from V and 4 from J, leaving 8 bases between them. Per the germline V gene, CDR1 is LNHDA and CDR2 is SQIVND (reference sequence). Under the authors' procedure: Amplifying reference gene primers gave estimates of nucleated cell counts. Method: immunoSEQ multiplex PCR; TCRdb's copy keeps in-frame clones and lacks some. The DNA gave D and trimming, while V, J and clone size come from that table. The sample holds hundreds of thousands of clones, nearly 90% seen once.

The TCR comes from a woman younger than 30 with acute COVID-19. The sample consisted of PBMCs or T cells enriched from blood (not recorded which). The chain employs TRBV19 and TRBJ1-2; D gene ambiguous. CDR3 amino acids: CASYHSYGYTF. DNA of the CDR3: TGTGCCAGTTACCACAGCTATGGCTACACCTTC.